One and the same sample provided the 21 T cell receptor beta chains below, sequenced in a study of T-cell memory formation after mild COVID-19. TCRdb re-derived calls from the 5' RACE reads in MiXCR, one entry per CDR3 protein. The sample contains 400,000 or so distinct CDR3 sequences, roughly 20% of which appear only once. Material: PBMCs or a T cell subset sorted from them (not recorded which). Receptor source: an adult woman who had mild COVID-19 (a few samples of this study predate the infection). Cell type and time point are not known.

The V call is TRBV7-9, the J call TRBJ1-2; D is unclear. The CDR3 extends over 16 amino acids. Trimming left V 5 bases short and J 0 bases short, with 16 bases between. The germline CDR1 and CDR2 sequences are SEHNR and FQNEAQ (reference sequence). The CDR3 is CASSPPSIRANYGYTF. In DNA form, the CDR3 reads TGTGCCAGCAGCCCCCCGTCAATCCGAGCTAACTATGGCTACACCTTC.

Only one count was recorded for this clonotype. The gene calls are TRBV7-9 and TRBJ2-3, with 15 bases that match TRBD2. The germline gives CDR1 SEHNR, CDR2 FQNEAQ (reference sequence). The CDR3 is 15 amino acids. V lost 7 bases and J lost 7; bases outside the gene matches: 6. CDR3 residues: CASTLGTSGRHTQYF. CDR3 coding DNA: TGTGCCAGCACCTTGGGGACTAGCGGGAGGCATACGCAGTATTTT.

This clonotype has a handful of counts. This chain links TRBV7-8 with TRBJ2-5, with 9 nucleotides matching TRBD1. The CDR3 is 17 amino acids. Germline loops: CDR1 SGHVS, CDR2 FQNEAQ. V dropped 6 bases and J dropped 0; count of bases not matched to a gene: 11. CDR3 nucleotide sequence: TGTGCCAGCAGTTCGGGACAGGGAGGGAAGTACCAAGAGACCCAGTACTTC. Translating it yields CASSSGQGGKYQETQYF. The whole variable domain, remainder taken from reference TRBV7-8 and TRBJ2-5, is GAGVSQSPRYKVAKRGQDVALRCDPISGHVSLFWYQQALGQGPEFLTYFQNEAQLDKSGLPSDRFFAERPEGSVSTLKIQRTQQEDSAVYLCASSSGQGGKYQETQYFGPGTRLLVL.

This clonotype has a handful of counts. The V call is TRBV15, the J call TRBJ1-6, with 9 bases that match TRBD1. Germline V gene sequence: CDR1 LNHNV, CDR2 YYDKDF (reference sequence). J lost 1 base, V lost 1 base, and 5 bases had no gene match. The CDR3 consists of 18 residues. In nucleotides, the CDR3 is TGTGCCACCAGCAGAGGGATGGACAGGGGTTCCTATAATTCACCCCTCCACTTT. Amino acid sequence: CATSRGMDRGSYNSPLHF.

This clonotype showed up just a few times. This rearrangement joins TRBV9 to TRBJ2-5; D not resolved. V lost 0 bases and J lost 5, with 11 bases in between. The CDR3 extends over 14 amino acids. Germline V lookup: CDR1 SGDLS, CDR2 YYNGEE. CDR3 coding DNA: TGTGCCAGCAGCGTAGGTTCCGCTGGGGAGACCCAGTACTTC. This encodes CASSVGSAGETQYF.

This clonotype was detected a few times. CDR3 residues: CASSKGVGEQYF. DNA of the CDR3: TGTGCCAGCAGCAAAGGGGTGGGGGAGCAGTACTTC. The chain couples TRBV12-3 or TRBV12-4 to TRBJ2-7; weak D call: TRBD1 (5 bases). Trimming took off 6 bases at V and 7 bases at J, with 13 bases between the two ends. The CDR3 totals 12 residues.

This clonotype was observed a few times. The CDR3 region has the DNA TGTGCCAGCAGCCAAGAAGGAGTAGGGGGGGCCTACGAGCAGTACTTC. Translating gives CASSQEGVGGAYEQYF. This chain links TRBV3-1 with TRBJ2-7; possibly TRBD2 for D (7 bases). The CDR3 consists of 16 residues. From germline, CDR1 is LGHDT and CDR2 YNNKEL (reference sequence). V was trimmed by 0 bases and J by 2 bases, leaving 14 bases between them.

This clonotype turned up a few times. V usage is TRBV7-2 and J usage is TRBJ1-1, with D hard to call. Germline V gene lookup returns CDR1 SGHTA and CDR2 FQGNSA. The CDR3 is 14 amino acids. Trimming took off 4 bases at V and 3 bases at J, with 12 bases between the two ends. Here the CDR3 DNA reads TGTGCCAGCAGCTCACACTGGGAGGACACTGAAGCTTTCTTT. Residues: CASSSHWEDTEAFF.

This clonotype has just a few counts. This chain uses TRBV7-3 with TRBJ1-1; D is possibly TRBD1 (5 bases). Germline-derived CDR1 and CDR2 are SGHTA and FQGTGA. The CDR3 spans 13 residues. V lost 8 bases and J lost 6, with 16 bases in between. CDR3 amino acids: CASATGGAAEAFF. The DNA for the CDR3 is TGTGCCAGCGCTACCGGGGGTGCGGCTGAAGCTTTCTTT.

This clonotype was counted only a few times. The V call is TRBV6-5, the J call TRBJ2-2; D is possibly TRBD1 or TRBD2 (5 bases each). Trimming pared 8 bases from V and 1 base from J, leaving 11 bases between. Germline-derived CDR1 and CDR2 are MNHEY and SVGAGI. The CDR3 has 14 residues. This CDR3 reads CASGGRENTGELFF. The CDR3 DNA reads TGTGCCAGCGGGGGACGGGAGAACACCGGGGAGCTGTTTTTT.

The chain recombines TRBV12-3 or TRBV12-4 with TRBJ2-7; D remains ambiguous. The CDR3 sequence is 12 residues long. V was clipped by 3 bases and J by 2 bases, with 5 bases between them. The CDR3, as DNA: TGTGCCAGCAGTTTTATACCCTACGAGCAGTACTTC. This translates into CASSFIPYEQYF.

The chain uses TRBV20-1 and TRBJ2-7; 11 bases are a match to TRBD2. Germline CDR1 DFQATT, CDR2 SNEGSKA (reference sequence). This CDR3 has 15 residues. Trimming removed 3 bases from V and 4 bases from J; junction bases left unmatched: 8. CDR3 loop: CSASLTGTSGYEQYF. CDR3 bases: TGCAGTGCTAGCCTGACCGGGACTAGCGGTTACGAGCAGTACTTC.

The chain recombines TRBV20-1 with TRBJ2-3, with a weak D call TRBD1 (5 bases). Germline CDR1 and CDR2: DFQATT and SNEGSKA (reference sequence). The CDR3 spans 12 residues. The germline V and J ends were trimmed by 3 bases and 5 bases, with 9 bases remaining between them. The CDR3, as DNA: TGCAGTGCTAGTGAGCAGGGAGATACGCAGTATTTT. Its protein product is CSASEQGDTQYF.

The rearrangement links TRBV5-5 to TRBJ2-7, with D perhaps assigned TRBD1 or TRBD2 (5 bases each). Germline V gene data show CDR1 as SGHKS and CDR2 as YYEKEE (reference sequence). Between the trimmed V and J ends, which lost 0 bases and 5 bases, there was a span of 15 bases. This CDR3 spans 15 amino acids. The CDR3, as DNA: TGTGCCAGCAGCTTGGAGCCGACGCTGGGGGACGAGCAGTACTTC. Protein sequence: CASSLEPTLGDEQYF.

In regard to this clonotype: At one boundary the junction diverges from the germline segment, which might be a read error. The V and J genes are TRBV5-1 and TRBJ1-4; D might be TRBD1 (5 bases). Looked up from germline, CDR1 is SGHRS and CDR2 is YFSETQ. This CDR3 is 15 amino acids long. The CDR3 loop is CASSTGHSTNGKLFF. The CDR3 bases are TGCGCCAGCAGCACCGGACACTCAACTAATGGAAAACTGTTTTTT.

In DNA, the CDR3 is TGCAGTGCTAGAGATCGGCAGGGAGCTATGTATAGCAATCAGCCCCAGCATTTT. This sequence encodes CSARDRQGAMYSNQPQHF. The genes are TRBV20-1 and TRBJ1-5; tentative D call: TRBD1 (5 bases). Between the trimmed V and J ends, which lost 0 bases and 0 bases, there was a span of 18 bases. This CDR3 spans 18 amino acids. Germline-derived CDR1 and CDR2 are DFQATT and SNEGSKA (reference sequence).

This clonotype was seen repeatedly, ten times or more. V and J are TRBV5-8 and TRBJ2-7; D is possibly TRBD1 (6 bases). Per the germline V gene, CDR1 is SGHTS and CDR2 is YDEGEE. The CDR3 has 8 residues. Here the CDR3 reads CASNQGLV. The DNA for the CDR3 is TGTGCCAGCAACCAGGGGTTAGTC.

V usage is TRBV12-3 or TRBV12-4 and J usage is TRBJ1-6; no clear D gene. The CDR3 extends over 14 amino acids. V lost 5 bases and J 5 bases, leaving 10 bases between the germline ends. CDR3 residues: CASSRGLDNSPLHF. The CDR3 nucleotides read TGTGCCAGCAGTCGCGGGTTAGATAATTCACCCCTCCACTTT.

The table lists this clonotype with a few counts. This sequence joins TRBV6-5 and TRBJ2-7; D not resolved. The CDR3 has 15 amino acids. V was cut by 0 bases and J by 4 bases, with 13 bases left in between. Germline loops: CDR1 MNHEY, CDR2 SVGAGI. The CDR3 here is CASSYSSVGGYEQYF. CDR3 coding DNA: TGTGCCAGCAGTTACTCTTCGGTTGGTGGTTACGAGCAGTACTTC.

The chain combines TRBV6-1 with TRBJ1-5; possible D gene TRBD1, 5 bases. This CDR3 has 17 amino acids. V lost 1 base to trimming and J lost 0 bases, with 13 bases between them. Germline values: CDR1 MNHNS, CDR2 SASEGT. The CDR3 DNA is TGTGCCAGCAGTGAAGGTACGGGACCCTATAGCAATCAGCCCCAGCATTTT. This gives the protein CASSEGTGPYSNQPQHF.

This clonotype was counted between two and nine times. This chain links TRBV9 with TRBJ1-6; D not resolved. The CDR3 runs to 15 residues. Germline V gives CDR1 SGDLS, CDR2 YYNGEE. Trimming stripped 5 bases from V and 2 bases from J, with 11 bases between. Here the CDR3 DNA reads TGTGCCAGCAGTGATAAATCAGCCTATAATTCACCCCTCCACTTT. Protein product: CASSDKSAYNSPLHF.